The sequence of this TCR beta chain was determined in a study of T cell repertoires in urothelial bladder cancer (dated by TCRdb to about 2019). For context, the study as a whole: Of the roughly 12 resected lesions, three were clinical stage cT0, three were cTa, three were cT1 and three were cT2 or greater. TCR repertoire clonality in bladder tumors was compared with TCR repertoire clonality in benign bladder inflammation. Around 11 resected bladder lesions, consisting of urothelial carcinoma (UC+) and benign (UC-) specimens, were examined. Some twelve patients with bladder lesions who were undergoing transurethral resection were prospectively identified.

Bladder lesion specimens were obtained at transurethral resection and were stored at -80C. DNA was isolated from bladder specimens obtained during transurethral resection. This clone turned up a few times. What antigen it recognizes has not been identified. Per-nucleotide qualities are absent, and no much larger clonotype sits a single base away. The immunoSEQ assay was used to sequence the CDR3 region of the TCR beta chain. The authors' analysis ran thus. For each specimen, the T-cell fraction, clonal dominance, and maximum TCR clone frequency were calculated. TCRdb retrieved this table from immuneACCESS and kept in-frame rearrangements only. Not all clones are present; in checked studies, unresolved V genes account for under half, and no reason is known for the remainder. V, J and clone size are taken as reported in that table, and D and trimming were inferred from the DNA itself. This sample comprises about 13,000 clones, 66% of them detected only once. In total, the top ten clones hold approximately 9% of the sample.

CDR1 and CDR2 were assigned from the germline V gene (reference sequence) as SGHNT and YYREEE. Counted from cysteine to phenylalanine, this CDR3 has 15 amino acids. Only the CDR3 DNA is retained, 45 bases long and in frame from the first base. V and J lose 3 bases and 3 bases, and a span of 15 bases separates them. General conclusions and limits of the study: Urothelial carcinoma specimens had fewer T cells than benign specimens, with medians of about 5,800 and 28,000. A single T-cell clone reached up to about 17% of infiltrating lymphocytes in carcinoma specimens, compared with 2% in benign specimens. Carcinoma specimens had a median tumor infiltrating lymphocyte percentage of 2%, while benign specimens had a median of around 13%.

Sequenced: tumor-infiltrating cells from bladder cancer. The source is a human donor with urothelial carcinoma. The chain couples TRBV5-4 to TRBJ1-1; D gene: possibly TRBD1, on 5 matching bases. The nucleotide sequence reads TGTGCCAGCAGCTGGGTGGGGGGTAATGACACTGAAGCTTTCTTT. This encodes CASSWVGGNDTEAFF. With the portions outside the CDR3 filled from the reference TRBV5-4 and TRBJ1-1 genes, the complete variable region becomes ETGVTQSPTHLIKTRGQQVTLRCSSQSGHNTVSWYQQALGQGPQFIFQYYREEENGRGNFPPRFSGLQFPNYSSELNVNALELDDSALYLCASSWVGGNDTEAFFGQGTRLTVV.